One sample yielded the 28 T cell receptor beta chains listed below, sequenced in a study of OX40 agonist ivuxolimab in advanced cancers. The library was built by means of the immunoSEQ multiplex PCR assay. Here the immuneACCESS table is served through TCRdb, limited to in-frame sequences with V and J called. Missing clones are a known gap in these copies; in checked studies unresolved V genes cover under half, and the rest lacks a known reason. The sample table shows over 45,000 clones, and 88% are seen once. 3.4% of the sample lies in the top ten. Source: CD4+ or CD8+ T cells sorted from blood, taken in a trial of the OX40 agonist ivuxolimab. These receptors all come from an adult with an advanced solid tumor such as melanoma, head and neck, liver or kidney cancer.

In its sample, this clone was seen once. The chain is built from TRBV7-2 and TRBJ1-2, with 9 bases that match TRBD1. The CDR3 contains 15 residues. Germline CDR1 SGHTA, CDR2 FQGNSA. With V trimmed by 1 base and J by 8 bases, 8 bases remained unmatched. The CDR3 sequence is CASSLVSTGGRGYTF. The CDR3 bases are TGTGCCAGCAGCTTAGTTAGCACAGGGGGCCGGGGCTACACCTTC.

This chain joins TRBV14 and TRBJ2-3, with 12 bases matching TRBD2. The CDR3 runs 16 residues. Trimming cost V 5 bases and J 3 bases; bases outside gene matches: 6. From germline, CDR1 is SGHDN and CDR2 FVKESK. CDR3 nucleotide sequence: TGTGCCAGCAGCTTAGGAGGACTAGCGGGGACAGATACGCAGTATTTT. Translating gives CASSLGGLAGTDTQYF.

This clone was detected a few times. The chain employs TRBV6-5 and TRBJ1-2, with a weak D call TRBD1 (5 bases). The V end was cut by 5 bases, the J end by 3 bases, with 13 bases between. Germline CDR1 and CDR2: MNHEY and SVGAGI. This CDR3 region has 14 residues. The CDR3 nucleotides read TGTGCCAGCAGTCGACAGCCATGGGACTATGGCTACACCTTC. Its protein product is CASSRQPWDYGYTF.

V and J are TRBV28 and TRBJ2-5, with D possibly being TRBD1 (6 bases). The J call is in doubt because the DNA end fits TRBJ2-7 better. Germline V gene sequence: CDR1 MDHEN, CDR2 SYDVKM. The length of the CDR3 is 12 residues. The CDR3 DNA sequence: TGTGCCAGCAGTACAGGGTCCTACGAGCAGTACTTC. Translation: CASSTGSYEQYF.

The chain is built from TRBV7-9 and TRBJ2-7, with 8 bases fitting TRBD1. This CDR3 is 13 amino acids long. J gave up 3 bases and V 8 bases, and 6 bases lay outside the gene matches. CDR1 SEHNR and CDR2 FQNEAQ come from the germline V gene (reference sequence). CDR3 nucleotide sequence: TGTGCCAGCGGTGACAGGGGTAGCTACGAGCAGTACTTC. This sequence encodes CASGDRGSYEQYF. Filled out from reference TRBV7-9 and TRBJ2-7, the complete variable domain reads DTGVSQNPRHKITKRGQNVTFRCDPISEHNRLYWYRQTLGQGPEFLTYFQNEAQLEKSRLLSDRFSAERPKGSFSTLEIQRTEQGDSAMYLCASGDRGSYEQYFGPGTRLTVT.

This clone occurred a few times. Other DNA sequences of this sample code for an identical CDR3. CDR3 sequence: CAISEKGQGYEQYF. The CDR3 region has the DNA TGTGCCATCAGTGAGAAGGGACAGGGGTACGAGCAGTACTTC. The V call is TRBV10-3, the J call TRBJ2-7; TRBD1 matches 10 bases. From germline, CDR1 is ENHRY and CDR2 SYGVKD. Germline trimming cut 2 bases from V and 4 bases from J; bases unmatched to any gene: 2. CDR3 size: 14 residues.

The chain combines TRBV6-5 with TRBJ2-7, with TRBD1 matching 7 bases. Germline V CDR1 and CDR2: MNHEY, SVGAGI. The ends lost 5 bases at V and 2 bases at J; junction bases unmatched: 9. The CDR3 length is 15 residues. DNA of the CDR3: TGTGCCAGCAGTCCGACGACAGGGCCACCCTACGAGCAGTACTTC. It is translated as CASSPTTGPPYEQYF.

This chain joins TRBV18 and TRBJ2-7; 9 bases line up with TRBD1. Germline CDR1 is KGHSH and CDR2 is LQKENI. The junction had 7 bases not matched to a gene; V was cut back by 6 bases and J by 7 bases. The length of the CDR3 is 13 residues. DNA for the CDR3: TGTGCCAGCTCGGGACAGGGCGCTGGGGAGCAGTACTTC. Protein sequence: CASSGQGAGEQYF.

The V and J genes are TRBV4-1 and TRBJ2-2; 9 positions agree with TRBD2. Germline V gene lookup returns CDR1 MGHRA and CDR2 YSYEKL. This CDR3 is built from 16 residues. V lost 1 base, J lost 4 bases, and 4 bases stayed unmatched. The CDR3 sequence is CASSQVGGGATGELFF. CDR3 sequence (DNA): TGCGCCAGCAGCCAAGTAGGCGGGGGGGCCACCGGGGAGCTGTTTTTT.

This clone came up a few times. The rearrangement uses TRBV19 and TRBJ1-3, with D maybe TRBD1 (6 bases). Looked up from germline, CDR1 is LNHDA and CDR2 is SQIVND (reference sequence). V was cut by 5 bases and J by 2 bases, with 10 bases left in between. The CDR3 consists of 14 residues. This CDR3 is CASSATGPGNTIYF. CDR3 bases: TGTGCCAGTAGTGCCACAGGGCCTGGAAACACCATATATTTT.

Here the CDR3 reads CASSRIPGQGVTGELFF. In DNA, the CDR3 is TGTGCCAGCAGCCGAATCCCGGGACAGGGAGTCACCGGGGAGCTGTTTTTT. The chain uses TRBV7-6 and TRBJ2-2, with 9 positions matching TRBD1. Unmatched junction bases numbered 11, after V lost 5 bases and J lost 4 bases. The germline gives CDR1 SGHVS, CDR2 FNYEAQ. CDR3 size: 17 residues.

The genes are TRBV7-2 and TRBJ1-1; TRBD1 matches 8 bases. The CDR3 contains 13 residues. Germline V gives CDR1 SGHTA, CDR2 FQGNSA. After removal of 4 bases from V and 5 bases from J, the junction contained 3 bases not matched to a gene. The CDR3 here is CASSYDRGTEAFF. CDR3 coding DNA: TGTGCCAGCAGCTACGACAGGGGTACTGAAGCTTTCTTT.

The chain joins TRBV4-2 to TRBJ2-2, with TRBD2 identical over 11 bases. V lost 4 bases and J lost 0; bases outside the gene matches: 10. This CDR3 comprises 19 residues. From germline, CDR1 is LGHNA and CDR2 YNFKEQ. In DNA form, the CDR3 reads TGTGCCAGCAGCCCCCAGTACTGGACTAGCGGGTCGAACACCGGGGAGCTGTTTTTT. Its protein product is CASSPQYWTSGSNTGELFF.

V is TRBV19 and J is TRBJ1-5; no clear D gene. CDR1 is LNHDA, CDR2 SQIVND, per germline (reference sequence). Trimming shortened V by 2 bases and J by 0 bases, and 11 bases separated the two germline ends. The CDR3 is made up of 16 amino acids. In nucleotides, the CDR3 is TGTGCCAGTAGTATACCCCGAATCTATAGCAATCAGCCCCAGCATTTT. Its translation is CASSIPRIYSNQPQHF.

The chain uses TRBV7-3 and TRBJ2-1; the D is unclear. Germline lookup yields CDR1 SGHTA and CDR2 FQGTGA. The CDR3 runs 14 residues. The V end was cut by 1 base, the J end by 5 bases, with 9 bases between. The chain's CDR3 is CASSLKSKHNEQFF. The CDR3 bases are TGTGCCAGCAGCTTAAAGTCGAAACACAATGAGCAGTTCTTC.

The chain couples TRBV7-2 to TRBJ2-3; D call uncertain. Germline CDR1 and CDR2: SGHTA and FQGNSA. The CDR3 sequence is 15 residues long. Trimming pared 8 bases from V and 4 bases from J, leaving 19 bases between. CDR3 protein: CASGNSPGMADTQYF. The CDR3 DNA is TGTGCCAGCGGCAATTCCCCTGGGATGGCAGATACGCAGTATTTT.

V usage is TRBV10-3 and J usage is TRBJ2-7; a weak D match, TRBD1 (5 bases). Germline V gene lookup returns CDR1 ENHRY and CDR2 SYGVKD. CDR3 length: 13 residues. With 6 bases removed from V and 2 bases from J, the gap between germline ends came to 11 bases. Here the CDR3 reads CAIRADSAYEQYF. The CDR3 region has the DNA TGTGCCATCAGAGCAGACAGTGCCTACGAGCAGTACTTC.

This chain joins TRBV6-5 and TRBJ1-1, with TRBD1 as a possible D gene (6 bases). CDR3 size: 15 residues. V lost 4 bases and J lost 1, with 13 bases in between. In germline, CDR1 is MNHEY, CDR2 SVGAGI. CDR3 DNA sequence: TGTGCCAGCAGTTCCCTGGGGGCGCGGAACACTGAAGCTTTCTTT. Protein sequence: CASSSLGARNTEAFF.

V usage is TRBV27 and J usage is TRBJ2-1; D possibly corresponds to TRBD1 (7 bases). Germline lookup yields CDR1 MNHEY and CDR2 SMNVEV (reference sequence). The CDR3 extends over 15 amino acids. V gave up 2 bases and J gave up 10 bases, with 18 bases separating them. The DNA of the CDR3 is TGTGCCAGCAGTTTAGGGGCAGGGGGAGGTGAGGAGCAGTTCTTC. This encodes CASSLGAGGGEEQFF.

V and J are TRBV6-1 and TRBJ2-2; 7 nucleotides agree with TRBD1. The CDR3 extends over 15 amino acids. Per germline, CDR1 MNHNS and CDR2 SASEGT. Trimming took 5 bases from V and 0 from J; bases not matched to a gene: 3. Here the CDR3 DNA reads TGTGCCAGCAGTCCGGGACAGACGAACACCGGGGAGCTGTTTTTT. Translation: CASSPGQTNTGELFF.

The CDR3 is CASSPGVAGTIAGEQFF. Written as DNA, the CDR3 is TGCGCCAGCAGCCCGGGGGTAGCGGGTACAATCGCGGGTGAGCAGTTCTTC. This chain connects TRBV5-1 to TRBJ2-1; 7 nucleotides align to TRBD2. CDR3 length: 17 amino acids. V lost 4 bases to trimming and J lost 9 bases; unmatched junction nucleotides: 19. Germline V CDR1 and CDR2: SGHRS, YFSETQ.

This clone was seen a few times. This rearrangement joins TRBV2 to TRBJ1-6; D uncertain. Germline V CDR1 and CDR2: SNHLY, FYNNEI. The CDR3 has 15 amino acids. The V end was cut by 4 bases, the J end by 10 bases, with 17 bases between. The chain's CDR3 is CASSGEKEGGSPLHF. DNA of the CDR3: TGTGCCAGCAGTGGGGAGAAGGAAGGCGGCTCACCCCTCCACTTT. Full variable domain (missing parts from reference TRBV2 and TRBJ1-6): EPEVTQTPSHQVTQMGQEVILRCVPISNHLYFYWYRQILGQKVEFLVSFYNNEISEKSEIFDDQFSVERPDGSNFTLKIRSTKLEDSAMYFCASSGEKEGGSPLHFGNGTRLTVT.

The chain is built from TRBV14 and TRBJ1-1, with D perhaps matching TRBD1 (5 bases). The CDR3 loop spans 16 amino acids. Trimming took off 1 base at V and 4 bases at J, with 16 bases between the two ends. Germline values: CDR1 SGHDN, CDR2 FVKESK. The CDR3 DNA sequence: TGTGCCAGCAGCCAAGTCGCAGGGAGGTTGACCACTGAAGCTTTCTTT. This gives the protein CASSQVAGRLTTEAFF.

The CDR3 DNA follows: TGTGCCAGCAGGGGGCCAGACTATGGCTACACCTTC. It encodes CASRGPDYGYTF. The chain joins TRBV9 to TRBJ1-2; perhaps TRBD1 as D (5 bases). This CDR3 contains 12 residues. V lost 5 bases to trimming and J lost 3 bases, with 8 bases between them. Germline-derived CDR1 and CDR2 are SGDLS and YYNGEE. The whole variable domain, remainder taken from reference TRBV9 and TRBJ1-2, is DSGVTQTPKHLITATGQRVTLRCSPRSGDLSVYWYQQSLDQGLQFLIQYYNGEERAKGNILERFSAQQFPDLHSELNLSSLELGDSALYFCASRGPDYGYTFGSGTRLTVV.

This chain connects TRBV10-3 to TRBJ2-7, with 7 bases fitting TRBD2. Germline CDR1 ENHRY, CDR2 SYGVKD. V shed 2 bases and J 2 bases; nucleotides not matched to a gene: 9. CDR3 size: 16 residues. CDR3 DNA sequence: TGTGCCATCAGTGAGCCCTCTAGCGGTCTCACCTACGAGCAGTACTTC. Translating it yields CAISEPSSGLTYEQYF.

The chain couples TRBV2 to TRBJ1-5, with a weak D call TRBD1 (5 bases). Trimming stripped 3 bases from V and 7 bases from J, with 13 bases between. CDR3 length: 14 residues. From germline, CDR1 is SNHLY and CDR2 FYNNEI. The CDR3 protein is CASSDIGGRQPQHF. The CDR3 coding sequence is TGTGCCAGCAGTGATATTGGGGGACGGCAGCCCCAGCATTTT.

In this sample, this clone turned up once. The chain joins TRBV7-3 to TRBJ2-3, with TRBD2 as a possible D gene (5 bases). V dropped 3 bases and J dropped 5 bases, with 12 bases sitting between them. The CDR3 is 14 amino acids. Germline CDR1 is SGHTA and CDR2 is FQGTGA. In nucleotides, the CDR3 is TGTGCCAGCAGCTTCGGGGTAGCGCGAGATACGCAGTATTTT. Translating it yields CASSFGVARDTQYF. Looking up the rest from reference TRBV7-3 and TRBJ2-3 gives the full variable domain: GAGVSQTPSNKVTEKGKYVELRCDPISGHTALYWYRQSLGQGPEFLIYFQGTGAADDSGLPNDRFFAVRPEGSVSTLKIQRTERGDSAVYLCASSFGVARDTQYFGPGTRLTVL.

In its sample, this clone was seen once. The V gene is TRBV28, the J gene TRBJ1-2; TRBD1 matches at 7 bases. The germline gives CDR1 MDHEN, CDR2 SYDVKM. J gave up 2 bases and V 7 bases, and 7 bases lay outside the gene matches. The CDR3 has 14 amino acids. This CDR3 is CASNTGEANYGYTF. The CDR3 bases are TGTGCCAGCAACACAGGGGAGGCCAACTATGGCTACACCTTC.